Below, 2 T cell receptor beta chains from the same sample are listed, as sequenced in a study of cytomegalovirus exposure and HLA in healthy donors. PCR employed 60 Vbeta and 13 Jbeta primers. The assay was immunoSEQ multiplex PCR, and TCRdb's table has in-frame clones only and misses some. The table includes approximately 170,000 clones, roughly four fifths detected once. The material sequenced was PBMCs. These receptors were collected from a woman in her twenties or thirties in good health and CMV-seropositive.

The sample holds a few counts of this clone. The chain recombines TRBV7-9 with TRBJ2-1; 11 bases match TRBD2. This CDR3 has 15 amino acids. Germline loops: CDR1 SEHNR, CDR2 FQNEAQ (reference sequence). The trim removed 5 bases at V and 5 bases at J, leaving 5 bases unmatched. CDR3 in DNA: TGTGCCAGCAGCGGCGCGACTAGCGGGGACAATGAGCAGTTCTTC. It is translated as CASSGATSGDNEQFF.

The CDR3 here is CSVEVGGYEQYF. The DNA for the CDR3 is TGCAGCGTTGAGGTAGGGGGCTACGAGCAGTACTTC. The chain recombines TRBV29-1 with TRBJ2-7, with D perhaps matching TRBD1 (6 bases). V dropped 3 bases and J dropped 3 bases, with 9 bases sitting between them. Germline V gene lookup returns CDR1 SQVTM and CDR2 ANQGSEA. This CDR3 region has 12 residues.